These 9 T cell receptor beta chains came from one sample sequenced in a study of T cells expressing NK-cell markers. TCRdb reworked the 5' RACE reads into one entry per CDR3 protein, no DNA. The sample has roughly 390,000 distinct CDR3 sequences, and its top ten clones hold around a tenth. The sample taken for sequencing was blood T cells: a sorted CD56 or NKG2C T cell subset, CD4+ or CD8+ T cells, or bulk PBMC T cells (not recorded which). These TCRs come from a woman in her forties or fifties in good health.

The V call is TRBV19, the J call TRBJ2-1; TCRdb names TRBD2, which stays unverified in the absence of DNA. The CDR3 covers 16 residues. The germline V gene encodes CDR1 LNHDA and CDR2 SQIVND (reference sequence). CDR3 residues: CASSIPRGPSYNEQFF.

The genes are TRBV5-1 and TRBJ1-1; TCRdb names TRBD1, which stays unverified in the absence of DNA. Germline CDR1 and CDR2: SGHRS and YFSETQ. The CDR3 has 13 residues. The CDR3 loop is CASSYVTGMEAFF.

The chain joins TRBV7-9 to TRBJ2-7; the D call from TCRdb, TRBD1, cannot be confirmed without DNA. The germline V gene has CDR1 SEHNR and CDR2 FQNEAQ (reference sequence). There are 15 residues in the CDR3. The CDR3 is CASSLVRDREGEQYF. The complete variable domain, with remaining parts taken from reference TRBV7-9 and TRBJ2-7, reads DTGVSQNPRHKITKRGQNVTFRCDPISEHNRLYWYRQTLGQGPEFLTYFQNEAQLEKSRLLSDRFSAERPKGSFSTLEIQRTEQGDSAMYLCASSLVRDREGEQYFGPGTRLTVT.

CDR3 residues: CASSLVGPDTQYF. The chain joins TRBV7-9 to TRBJ2-3. The CDR3 totals 13 residues. Per the germline V gene, CDR1 is SEHNR and CDR2 is FQNEAQ (reference sequence).

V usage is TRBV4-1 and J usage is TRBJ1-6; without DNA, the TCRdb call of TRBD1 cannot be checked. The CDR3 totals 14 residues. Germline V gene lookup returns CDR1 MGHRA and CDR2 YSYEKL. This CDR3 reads CASSAGQGPSPLHF.

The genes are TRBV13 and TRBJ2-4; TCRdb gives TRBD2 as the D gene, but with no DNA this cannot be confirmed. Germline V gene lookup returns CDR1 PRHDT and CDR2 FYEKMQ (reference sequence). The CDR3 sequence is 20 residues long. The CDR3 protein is CASSLESLGGADLAKNIQYF.

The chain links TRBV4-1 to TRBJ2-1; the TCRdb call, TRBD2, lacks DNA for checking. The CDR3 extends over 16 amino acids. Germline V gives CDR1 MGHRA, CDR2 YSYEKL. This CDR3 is CASSQAGLAGSNEQFF.

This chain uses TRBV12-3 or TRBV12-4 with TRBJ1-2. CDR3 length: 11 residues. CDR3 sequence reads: CATLSPYGYTF.

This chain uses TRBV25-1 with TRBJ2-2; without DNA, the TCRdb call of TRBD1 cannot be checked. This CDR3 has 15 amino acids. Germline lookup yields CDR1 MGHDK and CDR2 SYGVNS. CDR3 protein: CASRGPGPGTGELFF.